This T cell receptor beta chain was recorded in a study of beta chain features in type 1 diabetes. The table lists this clone with a few counts. Its cognate antigen is unknown. Other DNA sequences in this sample translate to the same CDR3. Study-wide results and caveats: Type 1 diabetes patients had TCRB CDR3s that were shorter (moderately but significantly so) in all four CD4+ subsets. Researchers reported that naive, central memory and Treg TCRB repertoires appeared more similar in patients than in healthy donors.

Reverse transcription of all isolated RNA meant that expressed TCRB transcripts were sequenced. Assay: immunoSEQ multiplex PCR; the TCRdb copy retains only in-frame clones and omits some. The repertoire holds 350,000 to 400,000 clones, over 13% seen once, with 0.019% in the top ten. CDR1 MDHEN and CDR2 SYDVKM come from the germline V gene. The CDR3 length is 12 residues. Trimming removed 4 bases at V and 3 bases at J, with 7 bases between. A single heparinised blood sample, averaging around 110 mL, was obtained per donor. In all sorted populations, purity surpassed 98%. Sequencing was done on a sample of naive CD4+ T cells from blood. The chain links TRBV28 to TRBJ2-7; unclear D gene. This clonotype originated in a young woman in good health. The CDR3: CASSSTSYEQYF. CDR3 nucleotides: TGTGCCAGCAGTTCGACAAGCTACGAGCAGTACTTC. The whole variable domain, filled in from reference TRBV28 and TRBJ2-7, reads DVKVTQSSRYLVKRTGEKVFLECVQDMDHENMFWYRQDPGLGLRLIYFSYDVKMKEKGDIPEGYSVSREKKERFSLILESASTNQTSMYLCASSSTSYEQYFGPGTRLTVT.